The present T cell receptor (beta chain) was sequenced within a study of vaccination and CD4 T cells after COVID-19. Background on the study: The study enrolled six male and four female convalescents, two of whom were Hispanic. For post-vaccine samples, collection took place a median about 70 days after dose two, ranging from 14 to 241.

The Oncomine TCR Beta short-read assay sequenced DNA from cultured CD4+ T cells. TCRdb re-derived calls from the PCR reads in MiXCR, one entry per CDR3 protein. The sample shows approximately 10,000 distinct CDR3 sequences, about 66% of them seen only once. The germline CDR1 and CDR2 sequences are LNHDA and SQIVND (reference sequence). This CDR3 has 15 amino acids. V dropped 5 bases and J dropped 3 bases, with 14 bases sitting between them. As for this clonotype: Its matching antigen is unknown.

Study outcomes and limitations: Median numbers of SARS-CoV-2-reactive clonotypes increased from roughly 22 to 38 (not a significant change).

Treatment in this sample: roughly 10-day PBMC culture with coronavirus spike peptide pools or control peptides (ViraFEST assay). The V gene is TRBV19, the J gene TRBJ1-5, with D perhaps matching TRBD1 (6 bases). The sequencing input was CD4+ T cells from blood, cultured in vitro. The sequence derives from a human donor who had recovered from COVID-19. This CDR3 reads CASSRRTASNQPQHF. The CDR3, as DNA: TGTGCCAGTAGTCGTAGGACAGCGTCCAATCAGCCCCAGCATTTT. Combining the CDR3 with reference TRBV19 and TRBJ1-5 gives the whole variable domain DGGITQSPKYLFRKEGQNVTLSCEQNLNHDAMYWYRQDPGQGLRLIYYSQIVNDFQKGDIAEGYSVSREKKESFPLTVTSAQKNPTAFYLCASSRRTASNQPQHFGDGTRLSIL.